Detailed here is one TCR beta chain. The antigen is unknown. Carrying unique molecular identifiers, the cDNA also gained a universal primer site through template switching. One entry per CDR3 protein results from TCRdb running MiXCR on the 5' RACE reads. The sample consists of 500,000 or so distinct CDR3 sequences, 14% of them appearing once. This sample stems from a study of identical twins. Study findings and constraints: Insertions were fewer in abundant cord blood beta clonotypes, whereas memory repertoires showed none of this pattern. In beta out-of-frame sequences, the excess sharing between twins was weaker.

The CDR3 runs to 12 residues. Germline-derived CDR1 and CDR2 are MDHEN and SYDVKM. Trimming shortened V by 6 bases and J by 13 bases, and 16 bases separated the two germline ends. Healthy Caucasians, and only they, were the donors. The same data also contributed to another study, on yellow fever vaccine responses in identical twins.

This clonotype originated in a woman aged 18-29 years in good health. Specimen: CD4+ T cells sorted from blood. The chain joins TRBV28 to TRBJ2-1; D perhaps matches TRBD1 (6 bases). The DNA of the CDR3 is TGTGCCAGCAGGCAAGGGGGAACAGGCCAGTTCTTC. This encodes CASRQGGTGQFF.